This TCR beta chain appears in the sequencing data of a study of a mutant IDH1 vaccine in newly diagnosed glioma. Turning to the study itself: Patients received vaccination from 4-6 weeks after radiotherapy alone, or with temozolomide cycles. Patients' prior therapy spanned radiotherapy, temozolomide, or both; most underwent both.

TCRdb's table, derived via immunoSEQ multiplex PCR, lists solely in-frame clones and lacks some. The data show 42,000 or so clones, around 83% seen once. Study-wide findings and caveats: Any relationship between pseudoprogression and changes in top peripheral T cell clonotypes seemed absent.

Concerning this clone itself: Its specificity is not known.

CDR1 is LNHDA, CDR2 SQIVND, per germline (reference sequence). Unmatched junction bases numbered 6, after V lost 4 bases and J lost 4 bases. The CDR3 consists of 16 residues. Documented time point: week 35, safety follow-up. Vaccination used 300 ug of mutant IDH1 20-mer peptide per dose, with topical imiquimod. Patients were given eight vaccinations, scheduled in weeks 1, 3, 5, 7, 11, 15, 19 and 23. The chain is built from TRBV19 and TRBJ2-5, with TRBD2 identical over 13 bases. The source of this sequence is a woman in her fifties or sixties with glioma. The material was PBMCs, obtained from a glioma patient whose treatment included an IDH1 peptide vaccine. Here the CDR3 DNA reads TGTGCCAGTAGTAGAGGACTAGCGGGGGCGACAGAGACCCAGTACTTC. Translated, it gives CASSRGLAGATETQYF.